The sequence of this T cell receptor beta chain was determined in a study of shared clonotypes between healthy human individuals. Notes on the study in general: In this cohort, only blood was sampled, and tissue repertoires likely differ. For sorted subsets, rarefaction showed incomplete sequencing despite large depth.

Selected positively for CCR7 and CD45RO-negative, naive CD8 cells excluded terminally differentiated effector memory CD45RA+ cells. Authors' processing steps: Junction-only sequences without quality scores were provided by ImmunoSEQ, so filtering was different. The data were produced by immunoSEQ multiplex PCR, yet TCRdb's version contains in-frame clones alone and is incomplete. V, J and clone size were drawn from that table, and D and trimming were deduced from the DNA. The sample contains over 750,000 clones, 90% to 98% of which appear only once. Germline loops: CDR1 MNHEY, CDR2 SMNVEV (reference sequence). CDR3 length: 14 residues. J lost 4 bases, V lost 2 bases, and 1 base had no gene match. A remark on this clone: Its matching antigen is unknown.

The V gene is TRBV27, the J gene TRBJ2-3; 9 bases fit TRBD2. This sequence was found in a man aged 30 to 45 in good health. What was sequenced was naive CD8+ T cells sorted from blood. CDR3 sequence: CASSLIAGADTQYF. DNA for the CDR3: TGTGCCAGCAGTTTAATAGCGGGAGCAGATACGCAGTATTTT.